The 15 T cell receptor beta chains listed next were all sequenced from one sample in a study of early T cells in non-severe SARS-CoV-2 infection. TCRdb reprocessed the 5' RACE reads with MiXCR, giving one entry per CDR3 protein. The sample lists about 89,000 distinct CDR3 sequences; roughly 15% were seen once. Here the sequenced sample was whole blood, taken at baseline. The source is an adult who was a healthcare worker with PCR-confirmed SARS-CoV-2 infection or an uninfected control (not recorded which).

This clonotype has only a few counts. The rearrangement joins TRBV6-5 to TRBJ2-3, with 9 bases that match TRBD1. Looked up from germline, CDR1 is MNHEY and CDR2 is SVGAGI. Trimming cost V 3 bases and J 0 bases; bases outside gene matches: 10. The CDR3 loop spans 18 amino acids. CDR3 residues: CASSYPETGGESTDTQYF. The DNA for the CDR3 is TGTGCCAGCAGTTATCCGGAAACAGGGGGCGAGAGCACAGATACGCAGTATTTT.

V is TRBV7-2 and J is TRBJ2-7, with D maybe TRBD1 (6 bases). The V end lost 3 bases, the J end lost 2 bases, and 8 bases lay between the germline ends. Germline CDR1 is SGHTA and CDR2 is FQGNSA. The CDR3 runs to 13 residues. CDR3 protein: CASSFRTAYEQYF. Written as DNA, the CDR3 is TGTGCCAGCAGCTTCCGGACAGCCTACGAGCAGTACTTC.

The V and J genes are TRBV5-8 and TRBJ1-5; 7 bases line up with TRBD1. The J segment lost 2 bases and the V segment lost 4 bases, leaving 6 bases of the junction unmatched. The germline V gene has CDR1 SGHTS and CDR2 YDEGEE. This CDR3 is 15 amino acids long. The CDR3 DNA sequence: TGTGCCAGCAGCGCGCTAACAGGGGGCAATCAGCCCCAGCATTTT. Translated: CASSALTGGNQPQHF. The full variable domain, with the rest looked up from reference TRBV5-8 and TRBJ1-5, is EAGVTQSPTHLIKTRGQQATLRCSPISGHTSVYWYQQALGLGLQFLLWYDEGEERNRGNFPPRFSGRQFPNYSSELNVNALELEDSALYLCASSALTGGNQPQHFGDGTRLSIL.

This clonotype was recorded a few times. The J gene is TRBJ2-2, the V gene TRBV9; D ambiguous. The V and J ends lost 0 bases and 6 bases respectively, with 9 bases between them. Germline CDR1 and CDR2: SGDLS and YYNGEE. The CDR3 runs 14 residues. The CDR3 reads CASSVGAGAGELFF. The CDR3 nucleotides are TGTGCCAGCAGCGTAGGCGCAGGTGCCGGGGAGCTGTTTTTT.

The chain couples TRBV2 to TRBJ2-7; tentative D call: TRBD2 (6 bases). V gave up 6 bases and J gave up 1 base, with 16 bases separating them. From germline, CDR1 is SNHLY and CDR2 FYNNEI. The CDR3 loop spans 15 amino acids. For the CDR3, the DNA is TGTGCCAGCAGAGAACTTAGCGGACCTTCCTACGAGCAGTACTTC. Protein sequence: CASRELSGPSYEQYF.

This clonotype occurred a few times. This chain joins TRBV5-1 and TRBJ1-3, with 7 bases that match TRBD1. With V trimmed by 4 bases and J by 0 bases, 7 bases remained unmatched. Germline CDR1 SGHRS, CDR2 YFSETQ. This CDR3 has 16 residues. Here the CDR3 DNA reads TGCGCCAGCAGCCCGGACAGGCAGAGCTCTGGAAACACCATATATTTT. Protein sequence: CASSPDRQSSGNTIYF.

This clonotype was recorded a few times. The CDR3 sequence: CASSWAGELFF. CDR3 DNA: TGTGCCAGCAGTTGGGCCGGGGAGCTGTTTTTT. The J gene is TRBJ2-2, the V gene TRBV28; D call uncertain. Germline V lookup: CDR1 MDHEN, CDR2 SYDVKM. Trimming cost V 4 bases and J 6 bases, with 3 bases left between them. The CDR3 has 11 residues.

This clonotype was counted between two and nine times. This rearrangement joins TRBV5-4 to TRBJ2-5, with D hard to call. This CDR3 has 14 residues. V gave up 0 bases and J gave up 0 bases, with 6 bases separating them. Germline V gene sequence: CDR1 SGHNT, CDR2 YYREEE (reference sequence). The CDR3 DNA follows: TGTGCCAGCAGCTTGGTGTGGGACCAAGAGACCCAGTACTTC. Protein sequence: CASSLVWDQETQYF.

The CDR3 region has the DNA TGTGCCAGCAGCCCCCTTAGGCGACTAGCGGGAGCAGATACGCAGTATTTT. This sequence encodes CASSPLRRLAGADTQYF. The chain recombines TRBV9 with TRBJ2-3; 12 positions agree with TRBD2. The CDR3 extends over 17 amino acids. In germline, CDR1 is SGDLS, CDR2 YYNGEE. Germline trimming cut 4 bases from V and 4 bases from J; bases unmatched to any gene: 10.

The rearrangement uses TRBV12-3 or TRBV12-4 and TRBJ1-3; D uncertain. Trimming removed 3 bases at V and 2 bases at J, with 11 bases between. The CDR3 sequence is 15 residues long. In DNA form, the CDR3 reads TGTGCCAGCAGTTTGTCCCCGGCAACTGGAAACACCATATATTTT. Translation: CASSLSPATGNTIYF.

Only a few counts were recorded for this clonotype. This chain joins TRBV28 and TRBJ2-3; the match to TRBD1 covers 10 bases. CDR1 is MDHEN, CDR2 SYDVKM, per germline. Trimming at V came to 4 bases and at J to 0 bases, leaving 22 bases not matched to a gene. CDR3 length: 22 residues. CDR3 coding DNA: TGTGCCAGCAGTTGGACCCGATTTCTTCCGACAGGGGGCGACCCTAGCACAGATACGCAGTATTTT. Its translation: CASSWTRFLPTGGDPSTDTQYF.

This clonotype was picked up many times. The gene calls are TRBV19 and TRBJ2-4; D is undetermined. CDR1 and CDR2 (germline): LNHDA, SQIVND (reference sequence). V was pared by 5 bases and J by 8 bases, with 7 bases between. This CDR3 is built from 11 residues. CDR3 protein: CASSLGYIQYF. In DNA, the CDR3 is TGTGCCAGTAGTCTGGGATACATTCAGTACTTC.

This clonotype has more than one count but fewer than ten. The gene calls are TRBV19 and TRBJ2-7; perhaps TRBD2 as D (6 bases). The V gene lost 9 bases and the J gene lost 2 bases, with 11 bases spanning the gap. CDR1 is LNHDA, CDR2 SQIVND, per germline (reference sequence). This CDR3 is built from 12 residues. The CDR3 spells CARRRDAYEQYF. In nucleotides, the CDR3 is TGTGCCAGGAGGAGGGATGCCTACGAGCAGTACTTC.

There are many counts of this clonotype. The chain carries TRBV9 and TRBJ2-1, with unresolved D. In germline, CDR1 is SGDLS, CDR2 YYNGEE. The CDR3 loop spans 13 amino acids. V was cut by 2 bases and J by 8 bases, with 11 bases left in between. The CDR3 spells CASSVAAKHEQFF. As DNA, the CDR3 is TGTGCCAGCAGCGTGGCAGCTAAGCATGAGCAGTTCTTC. Full variable domain (rest looked up from reference TRBV9 and TRBJ2-1): DSGVTQTPKHLITATGQRVTLRCSPRSGDLSVYWYQQSLDQGLQFLIQYYNGEERAKGNILERFSAQQFPDLHSELNLSSLELGDSALYFCASSVAAKHEQFFGPGTRLTVL.

This clonotype occurred many times. The chain has TRBV7-2 and TRBJ2-3; 7 bases align to TRBD2. This CDR3 is 14 amino acids long. CDR1 is SGHTA and CDR2 is FQGNSA in the germline V gene. V was pared by 1 base and J by 4 bases, with 2 bases of the junction left unmatched. This CDR3 is CASSLEGGPDTQYF. CDR3 nucleotide sequence: TGTGCCAGCAGCTTAGAGGGAGGGCCAGATACGCAGTATTTT.